This record concerns one T cell receptor (beta chain) sequence. The antigen this receptor binds is unknown. Per-nucleotide qualities are absent, and no much larger clonotype sits a single base away. The CDR3 regions of human TCRbeta chains were analyzed by immunosequencing. In the authors' own workflow: TCRs in the repertoires were matched against a reference library of SARS-CoV-2-specific TCRs that had been generated with the MIRA antigen-specificity platform. Breadth was defined as the fraction of unique TCRs that were SARS-CoV-2-associated. Depth was defined as the fraction of total T cells that were SARS-CoV-2-associated. Each spike-specific TCR was assigned to its reactive spike region and to a CD4 or CD8 class using the MIRA data. Log10-transformed breadth and depth values were compared by one-way ANOVA with Sidak's multiple comparisons tests. As stored in TCRdb, this immuneACCESS dataset retains in-frame rearrangements with V and J assigned. A fraction of the clones does not appear; measured against another copy, unresolved V genes explain less than half of the discrepancy, and the remainder lacks a known reason. Clonal size and the V and J genes are those of that table, whereas D and trimming came from the DNA. This sample comprises tens of thousands of clones, nearly 90% of them detected only once. About a tenth of the sample comes from the top ten.

The CDR3, from cysteine to phenylalanine, totals 16 residues. Of the read, only the CDR3 DNA is kept; its 48 bases are in frame from base 1. The germline V gene sets CDR1 to SGHAT and CDR2 to FQNNGV. Relative to germline, V is 6 bases shorter and J is 0 bases shorter, with 14 bases between their ends. This sample was included in a study of T cell responses to AZD1222 COVID-19 vaccine (dated by TCRdb to the early 2020s). For the wider study: A total of 233 trial participants underwent TCR sequencing, of whom 200 to 220 had received two doses of AZD1222 and 26 had received two doses of the MenACWY control vaccine. Enrollment into the trials was organized by age into subgroups of 18-55, 56-69 and 70-plus years, and those subgroups contained roughly 150, 30 and 60 TCR-sequenced participants, respectively.

Here is what the overall study found, with its caveats: Because no day 14 peak-response samples were available, repertoires were characterized only after the peak T cell response. Spike-specific TCR breadth and depth rose significantly after two AZD1222 doses compared with day 0 and with MenACWY recipients. The vaccine-associated CD4 TCRs covered the entire spike protein, and the dominant responses fell in regions 160-218 and 743-854. Nearly half of unique spike-specific TCRs reportedly recognized epitopes outside regions mutated in the B.1.351 and B.1.1.7 variants. In the small 56-69-year group, the increase in depth fell short of significance, most likely because of low power. Most participants were white British and females outnumbered males, and the authors suggested that clonal diversity may have been underestimated. Conclusions about previously exposed vaccinees were limited because only a handful of AZD1222 recipients were SARS-CoV-2 seropositive at baseline.

This specimen's time point label, per the study, means: about 28 days (+/-7) after the second vaccine dose. AZD1222 recipients with second doses at about 4 weeks or about 12 weeks were pooled, because spike-specific TCR depth and breadth did not differ between schedules. Vaccinee samples came from UK trials COV001 and COV002, including a single-blind randomized controlled phase 2/3 trial of AZD1222 (ChAdOx1 nCoV-19) in healthy adults. Trial participant PBMC samples were collected at day 0 and day 28 after the second dose for TCRbeta chain sequencing. The source is an adult who received the AZD1222 COVID-19 vaccine. The starting material was peripheral blood, obtained 28 days after the second AZD1222 dose. The chain employs TRBV11-2 and TRBJ1-4; TRBD1 could be the D gene, as 5 bases match. The bases read TGTGCCAGCAGGTTGGGGACGGTCCCAACTAATGAAAAACTGTTTTTT. Its protein product is CASRLGTVPTNEKLFF.